The text below deals with one TCR beta chain. TCRdb redid the calling of the 5' RACE reads with MiXCR, one entry per CDR3 protein. Here the sample spans approximately 570,000 distinct CDR3 sequences, roughly 18% being singletons. This record comes from a study of T-cell memory formation after mild COVID-19. Trimming removed 3 bases at V and 5 bases at J, with 13 bases between. This CDR3 comprises 14 residues. The sequencing input was PBMCs or a T cell subset sorted from them (not recorded which). The chain links TRBV12-3 or TRBV12-4 to TRBJ1-2; weak D call: TRBD1 (6 bases). The receptor was isolated from an adult woman who had mild COVID-19 (a few samples of this study predate the infection). Cell type and time point are not known. CDR3 DNA sequence: TGTGCCAGCAGTTTTACGGGGGCGAAATATGGCTACACCTTC. Its protein is CASSFTGAKYGYTF.